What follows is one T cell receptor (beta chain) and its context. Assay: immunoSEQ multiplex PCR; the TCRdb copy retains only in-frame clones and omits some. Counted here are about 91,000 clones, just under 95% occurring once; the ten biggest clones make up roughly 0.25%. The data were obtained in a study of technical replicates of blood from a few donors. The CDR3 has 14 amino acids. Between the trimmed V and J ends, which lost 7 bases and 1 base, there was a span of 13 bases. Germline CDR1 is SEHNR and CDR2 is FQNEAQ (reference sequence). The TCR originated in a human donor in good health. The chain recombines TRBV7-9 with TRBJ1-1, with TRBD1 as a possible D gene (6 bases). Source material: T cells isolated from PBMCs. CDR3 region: CASTMTGSNTEAFF. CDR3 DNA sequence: TGTGCCAGCACCATGACAGGTTCGAACACTGAAGCTTTCTTT.